This is a list of T cell receptor beta chains from one sample in a study of T cells in Graves' hyperthyroidism and ophthalmopathy. One entry per CDR3 protein results from TCRdb running MiXCR on the multiplex PCR reads. The sample contains roughly 200,000 distinct CDR3 sequences, around 17% of which appear only once. The specimen was blood. These receptors were collected from a man aged 40-55 years with Graves' hyperthyroidism. CDR3s include the opening cysteine and the closing phenylalanine or tryptophan. The D gene is left open where the match is weak. Not all rows give a size; the values are once, few, many and, for expanded clones, a class.

V gene: TRBV10-3
D gene: NA
clone size: many
J gene: TRBJ2-1
CDR3 DNA: TGTGCCATCAGTCGGGGCAACAATGAGCAGTTCTTC
CDR3 protein: CAISRGNNEQFF

V gene: TRBV28
D gene: TRBD1
clone size: many
J gene: TRBJ1-4
CDR3 DNA: TGTGCCAGCAGTCCCGGGACAGAAAATGAAAAACTGTTTTTT
CDR3 protein: CASSPGTENEKLFF

V gene: TRBV7-2
D gene: NA
clone size: few
J gene: TRBJ2-5
CDR3 DNA: TGTGCCAGCTCCCCCGGGACATCAGAGACCCAGTACTTC
CDR3 protein: CASSPGTSETQYF

V gene: TRBV5-5
D gene: NA
clone size: few
J gene: TRBJ2-7
CDR3 DNA: TGTGCCAGCAGCTTCACAAAGGGATACGAGCAGTACTTC
CDR3 protein: CASSFTKGYEQYF

V gene: TRBV28
D gene: NA
clone size: NA
J gene: TRBJ2-5
CDR3 DNA: TGTGCCAGCAGCCAAAAGCAACAGGGTGTATACCAAGAGACCCAGTACTTC
CDR3 protein: CASSQKQQGVYQETQYF

V gene: TRBV5-1
D gene: NA
clone size: NA
J gene: TRBJ2-2
CDR3 DNA: TGCGCCAGCAGCTTGGCGAGAGCGGACACCGGGGAGCTGTTTTTT
CDR3 protein: CASSLARADTGELFF

V gene: TRBV7-9
D gene: TRBD2
clone size: many
J gene: TRBJ2-1
CDR3 DNA: TGTGCCAGCAGCTTAGGGCGGGGGGAACACAATGAGCAGTTCTTC
CDR3 protein: CASSLGRGEHNEQFF

V gene: TRBV5-1
D gene: TRBD2
clone size: many
J gene: TRBJ2-5
CDR3 DNA: TGCGCCAGCAGCTTGGAAGCGGGGCCCGGGGAGACCCAGTACTTC
CDR3 protein: CASSLEAGPGETQYF

V gene: TRBV6-1
D gene: TRBD2
clone size: few
J gene: TRBJ2-1
CDR3 DNA: TGTGCCAGCAGTAAGGGACTAGCGGGGGGGCGCTATGAGCAGTTCTTC
CDR3 protein: CASSKGLAGGRYEQFF

V gene: TRBV28
D gene: NA
clone size: many
J gene: TRBJ1-4
CDR3 DNA: TGTGCCAGCAGTGCCCAACAAGGGAGGAATGAAAAACTGTTTTTT
CDR3 protein: CASSAQQGRNEKLFF

V gene: TRBV13
D gene: TRBD2
clone size: NA
J gene: TRBJ2-2
CDR3 DNA: TGTGCCAGCAGTCCCGAGGGGACTAGGGAGTATACCGGGGAGCTGTTTTTT
CDR3 protein: CASSPEGTREYTGELFF

V gene: TRBV28
D gene: NA
clone size: many
J gene: TRBJ2-7
CDR3 DNA: TGTGCCAGCAGTTTTGCGGGTTGGGAGCAGTACTTC
CDR3 protein: CASSFAGWEQYF

V gene: TRBV28
D gene: NA
clone size: many
J gene: TRBJ1-1
CDR3 DNA: TGTGCCAGCAGTTTAACGCCAGGGGTCCAAGCTTTCTTT
CDR3 protein: CASSLTPGVQAFF

V gene: TRBV7-2
D gene: NA
clone size: many
J gene: TRBJ2-1
CDR3 DNA: TGTGCCAGCAGCTTAGGACTAGGGTACAATGAGCAGTTCTTC
CDR3 protein: CASSLGLGYNEQFF

V gene: TRBV6-1
D gene: TRBD1
clone size: few
J gene: TRBJ1-2
CDR3 DNA: TGTGCCAGCAGTGAAGCGAGGGGGCTCTATGGCTACACCTTC
CDR3 protein: CASSEARGLYGYTF

V gene: TRBV5-4
D gene: NA
clone size: NA
J gene: TRBJ2-3
CDR3 DNA: TGTGCCAGCAGACCTCAGGCCGCCAGGGGTAATACGCAGTATTTT
CDR3 protein: CASRPQAARGNTQYF

V gene: TRBV6-7
D gene: NA
clone size: NA
J gene: TRBJ1-4
CDR3 DNA: TGTGCCAGCACGGGCAGAGACAATGAAAAACTGTTTTTT
CDR3 protein: CASTGRDNEKLFF

V gene: TRBV6-2/TRBV6-3
D gene: TRBD1
clone size: many
J gene: TRBJ2-7
CDR3 DNA: TGTGCCAGCATAGTCCGGGACAGGGATACCTACGAGCAGTACTTC
CDR3 protein: CASIVRDRDTYEQYF

V gene: TRBV6-1
D gene: NA
clone size: many
J gene: TRBJ1-2
CDR3 DNA: TGTGCCAGCAGTGAAGGGGGAGATTGGGGCTATGGCTACACCTTC
CDR3 protein: CASSEGGDWGYGYTF

V gene: TRBV5-1
D gene: TRBD1
clone size: few
J gene: TRBJ2-3
CDR3 DNA: TGCGCCAGCATGCGAGGGGGCAGCACAGATACGCGGTATTTT
CDR3 protein: CASMRGGSTDTRYF

V gene: TRBV18
D gene: NA
clone size: many
J gene: TRBJ2-1
CDR3 DNA: TGTGCCAGCTCACCGGGAGGATATGAGCAGTTCTTC
CDR3 protein: CASSPGGYEQFF

V gene: TRBV4-1
D gene: NA
clone size: few
J gene: TRBJ2-7
CDR3 DNA: TGCGCCAGCAGCCAAGATCGCCAGGGGTACTACGAGCAGTACTTC
CDR3 protein: CASSQDRQGYYEQYF

V gene: TRBV7-8
D gene: NA
clone size: NA
J gene: TRBJ2-1
CDR3 DNA: TGTGCCAGCAGATTGACTAGGTACAATGAGCAGTTCTTC
CDR3 protein: CASRLTRYNEQFF

V gene: TRBV28
D gene: TRBD2
clone size: many
J gene: TRBJ2-1
CDR3 DNA: TGTGCCAGCAGTCCTATAGCGGGGGGGCTCAGTGAGCAGTTCTTC
CDR3 protein: CASSPIAGGLSEQFF

V gene: TRBV2
D gene: NA
clone size: many
J gene: TRBJ1-5
CDR3 DNA: TGTGCCACCTCCCTTGAGGGTGGTCAGCCCCAGCATTTT
CDR3 protein: CATSLEGGQPQHF

V gene: TRBV28
D gene: NA
clone size: many
J gene: TRBJ2-1
CDR3 DNA: TGTGCCAGCAGTTTAATCCTAGCGAGCGGTGAGCAGTTCTTC
CDR3 protein: CASSLILASGEQFF

V gene: TRBV5-8
D gene: TRBD1
clone size: few
J gene: TRBJ2-5
CDR3 DNA: TGTGCCAGCAGCTGGGACAGGTCCACCCAAGAGACCCAGTACTTC
CDR3 protein: CASSWDRSTQETQYF

V gene: TRBV7-9
D gene: TRBD1
clone size: many
J gene: TRBJ2-1
CDR3 DNA: TGTGCCAGCAGCTTAGCACAGGGGTCCTACAATGAGCAGTTCTTC
CDR3 protein: CASSLAQGSYNEQFF

V gene: TRBV20-1
D gene: TRBD1
clone size: few
J gene: TRBJ1-6
CDR3 DNA: TGCAGTGCTAGGACAGGGGGGAGCTCACCCCTCCACTTT
CDR3 protein: CSARTGGSSPLHF

V gene: TRBV6-1
D gene: TRBD1
clone size: NA
J gene: TRBJ2-2
CDR3 DNA: TGTGCCAGCCCGGGGCAGGGGGCCGGCACCGGGGAGCTGTTTTTT
CDR3 protein: CASPGQGAGTGELFF

V gene: TRBV19
D gene: NA
clone size: many
J gene: TRBJ1-1
CDR3 DNA: TGTGCCAGTAGTATTAGGCCCCGGAACACTGAAGCTTTCTTT
CDR3 protein: CASSIRPRNTEAFF

V gene: TRBV10-3
D gene: TRBD2
clone size: many
J gene: TRBJ2-1
CDR3 DNA: TGTGCCATCAGTGACCCTAGCGGGGGTAGGGATGAGCAGTTCTTC
CDR3 protein: CAISDPSGGRDEQFF

V gene: TRBV11-2
D gene: NA
clone size: many
J gene: TRBJ2-5
CDR3 DNA: TGTGCCAGCAGCTTAGGGTTGGGTCAGGGGGAGACCCAGTACTTC
CDR3 protein: CASSLGLGQGETQYF

V gene: TRBV27
D gene: NA
clone size: many
J gene: TRBJ1-2
CDR3 DNA: TGTGCCAGCAGTTTATCGAGCGCGGGTTATGGCTACACCTTC
CDR3 protein: CASSLSSAGYGYTF

V gene: TRBV6-1
D gene: NA
clone size: NA
J gene: TRBJ1-1
CDR3 DNA: TGTGCCACCAAAAGGATAACTGAAGCTTTCTTT
CDR3 protein: CATKRITEAFF

V gene: TRBV10-3
D gene: NA
clone size: many
J gene: TRBJ2-1
CDR3 DNA: TGTGCCATCAGTGAGTCCGTGGGACTTAACAATGAGCAGTTCTTC
CDR3 protein: CAISESVGLNNEQFF

V gene: TRBV20-1
D gene: NA
clone size: few
J gene: TRBJ2-4
CDR3 DNA: TGCAGTGCCCAGACAGGAAATCTAGCCAAAAACATTCAGTACTTC
CDR3 protein: CSAQTGNLAKNIQYF

V gene: TRBV11-3
D gene: TRBD1
clone size: many
J gene: TRBJ2-3
CDR3 DNA: TGTGCCAGCAGCCAGGGACAGCTTCGGAGCACAGATACGCAGTATTTT
CDR3 protein: CASSQGQLRSTDTQYF

V gene: TRBV20-1
D gene: NA
clone size: few
J gene: TRBJ1-6
CDR3 DNA: TGCAGTGCTAGATTTCCAGAAACAAGGACTCGAGATTCACCCCTCCACTTT
CDR3 protein: CSARFPETRTRDSPLHF

V gene: TRBV29-1
D gene: TRBD1
clone size: many
J gene: TRBJ1-2
CDR3 DNA: TGCAGCGTTGGGGACAGGGGGCTTGGTGGCTACACCTTC
CDR3 protein: CSVGDRGLGGYTF

V gene: TRBV28
D gene: NA
clone size: many
J gene: TRBJ2-1
CDR3 DNA: TGTGCCAGCAGCTCAACCTTCGCCCCTACTGAGCAGTTCTTC
CDR3 protein: CASSSTFAPTEQFF

V gene: TRBV6-1
D gene: TRBD2
clone size: many
J gene: TRBJ2-1
CDR3 DNA: TGTGCCAGCACCGAGGGAGCGGGGGGGCACAATGAGCAGTTCTTC
CDR3 protein: CASTEGAGGHNEQFF

V gene: TRBV7-2
D gene: TRBD2
clone size: many
J gene: TRBJ2-7
CDR3 DNA: TGTGCCAGCAGCATCCCAGGGACTACCTACGAGCAGTACTTC
CDR3 protein: CASSIPGTTYEQYF

V gene: TRBV7-9
D gene: NA
clone size: NA
J gene: TRBJ2-7
CDR3 DNA: TGTGCCAGCAGCCTCAAGAGTTACGAGCAGTACTTC
CDR3 protein: CASSLKSYEQYF

V gene: TRBV28
D gene: NA
clone size: NA
J gene: TRBJ2-7
CDR3 DNA: TGTGCCAGCAGTACAAGACGGAGGGACTCCTACGAGCAGTACTTC
CDR3 protein: CASSTRRRDSYEQYF

V gene: TRBV6-2/TRBV6-3
D gene: NA
clone size: NA
J gene: TRBJ1-5
CDR3 DNA: TGTGCCAGCAGACAACGGAATAATCATCAGCCCCAGCATTTT
CDR3 protein: CASRQRNNHQPQHF

V gene: TRBV28
D gene: NA
clone size: many
J gene: TRBJ1-5
CDR3 DNA: TGTGCCAGCACCCACCAGCTGGAGGGTCAGCCCCAGCATTTT
CDR3 protein: CASTHQLEGQPQHF

V gene: TRBV24-1
D gene: NA
clone size: NA
J gene: TRBJ2-4
CDR3 DNA: TGTGCCATATCAAGAGTTTTAGCCAAAAACATTCAGTACTTC
CDR3 protein: CAISRVLAKNIQYF

V gene: TRBV10-3
D gene: TRBD2
clone size: many
J gene: TRBJ2-1
CDR3 DNA: TGTGCCATCAGTAATAGCGGGGACCTCTACAATGAGCAGTTCTTC
CDR3 protein: CAISNSGDLYNEQFF

V gene: TRBV10-3
D gene: TRBD1
clone size: many
J gene: TRBJ2-4
CDR3 DNA: TGTGCCATCAGTTCACAGGGGGCGCAAACCAAAAACATTCAGTACTTC
CDR3 protein: CAISSQGAQTKNIQYF

V gene: TRBV28
D gene: NA
clone size: many
J gene: TRBJ2-1
CDR3 DNA: TGTGCCAGCACGACAGTCTCCTACAATGAGCAGTTCTTC
CDR3 protein: CASTTVSYNEQFF